The 18 T cell receptor beta chains in this list originate from one sample, sequenced in a study of cytomegalovirus exposure and HLA in healthy donors. A multiplex PCR was run with 60 Vbeta primers and 13 Jbeta primers. Libraries were prepared by immunoSEQ multiplex PCR; TCRdb keeps only in-frame clonotypes and omits some of them. Of 130,000 or so clones listed, about 77% are singletons. The sequenced material came from PBMCs. The receptors derive from a female donor in good health and CMV-seronegative.

The chain uses TRBV25-1 and TRBJ2-3; D might be TRBD1 (6 bases). With 1 base removed from V and 4 bases from J, the gap between germline ends came to 15 bases. The CDR3 runs to 16 residues. Germline V gives CDR1 MGHDK, CDR2 SYGVNS. In DNA form, the CDR3 reads TGTGCCAGCAGTGAATCCCCCTCTAACAGGGCAGATACGCAGTATTTT. It specifies CASSESPSNRADTQYF. The entire variable domain, with the rest obtained from reference TRBV25-1 and TRBJ2-3, is as follows: EADIYQTPRYLVIGTGKKITLECSQTMGHDKMYWYQQDPGMELHLIHYSYGVNSTEKGDLSSESTVSRIRTEHFPLTLESARPSHTSQYLCASSESPSNRADTQYFGPGTRLTVL.

The chain has TRBV19 and TRBJ1-2; tentatively, D is TRBD1 (6 bases). Trimming cost V 3 bases and J 0 bases, with 8 bases left between them. Germline CDR1 and CDR2: LNHDA and SQIVND (reference sequence). The CDR3 covers 14 residues. CDR3: CASSMTGANYGYTF. DNA for the CDR3: TGTGCCAGTAGTATGACAGGCGCTAACTATGGCTACACCTTC.

This clone was detected only a few times. This chain uses TRBV2 with TRBJ2-5, with TRBD2 matching over 8 bases. J lost 4 bases, V lost 9 bases, and 4 bases had no gene match. Per germline, CDR1 SNHLY and CDR2 FYNNEI. The CDR3 consists of 12 residues. DNA for the CDR3: TGTGCCAGTACAAGCGGGGGAGAGACCCAGTACTTC. Translating it yields CASTSGGETQYF.

The rearrangement joins TRBV9 to TRBJ2-7, with TRBD1 matching 7 bases. Losses at the gene ends were 3 bases for V and 7 bases for J; bases not matched to a gene: 13. This CDR3 is 15 amino acids long. Germline assignment: CDR1 SGDLS and CDR2 YYNGEE. The CDR3 region is CASSAGTEGGREQYF. The CDR3 coding sequence is TGTGCCAGCAGCGCGGGGACAGAGGGTGGTAGGGAGCAGTACTTC.

This clone is a singleton in its sample. This chain connects TRBV7-9 to TRBJ2-2; 9 positions match TRBD1. Germline CDR1 SEHNR, CDR2 FQNEAQ (reference sequence). The length of the CDR3 is 15 residues. After removal of 5 bases from V and 5 bases from J, the junction contained 6 bases not matched to a gene. CDR3 amino acids: CASSLGQGQTGELFF. The CDR3 DNA is TGTGCCAGCAGCCTGGGACAGGGTCAAACCGGGGAGCTGTTTTTT. Using reference TRBV7-9 and TRBJ2-2 for the parts outside the CDR3, the full variable domain is DTGVSQNPRHKITKRGQNVTFRCDPISEHNRLYWYRQTLGQGPEFLTYFQNEAQLEKSRLLSDRFSAERPKGSFSTLEIQRTEQGDSAMYLCASSLGQGQTGELFFGEGSRLTVL.

The gene calls are TRBV6-5 and TRBJ2-7; 7 positions match TRBD1. Germline trimming cut 4 bases from V and 0 bases from J; bases unmatched to any gene: 6. CDR1 is MNHEY, CDR2 SVGAGI, per germline. The CDR3 totals 15 residues. The CDR3 here is CASSFYRGHSYEQYF. The CDR3 DNA is TGTGCCAGCAGTTTCTACAGGGGTCACTCCTACGAGCAGTACTTC.

In the case of this clone: This sample also contains other DNA sequences that code for the same CDR3. V usage is TRBV6-1 and J usage is TRBJ1-1; 8 positions agree with TRBD1. The CDR3 runs 13 residues. Looked up from germline, CDR1 is MNHNS and CDR2 is SASEGT. J was trimmed by 5 bases and V by 6 bases; bases with no gene match: 5. The DNA for the CDR3 is TGTGCCAGCAGCCGGACAGGGAGTACTGAAGCTTTCTTT. Residues: CASSRTGSTEAFF.

A single count supports this clone. This chain connects TRBV7-9 to TRBJ2-5; TRBD2 matches 10 bases. TRBJ2-7 explains the end of the DNA better; the J call may be wrong. Per germline, CDR1 SEHNR and CDR2 FQNEAQ (reference sequence). The length of the CDR3 is 15 residues. CDR3 in DNA: TGTGCCAGCAGCTTCGAAGCGGGGGGGCACTACGAGCAGTACTTC. This translates into CASSFEAGGHYEQYF.

The rearrangement uses TRBV11-2 and TRBJ2-7; D gene uncertain. Trimming stripped 5 bases from V and 3 bases from J, with 8 bases between. This CDR3 has 12 residues. CDR1 is SGHAT and CDR2 is FQNNGV in the germline V gene. The CDR3 bases are TGTGCCAGCAGCCCCGTCGGCTACGAGCAGTACTTC. This codes for CASSPVGYEQYF.

The rearrangement links TRBV5-1 to TRBJ2-1, with 14 bases matching TRBD2. CDR1 is SGHRS and CDR2 is YFSETQ in the germline V gene. V shed 0 bases, J shed 0 bases, and the junction held 2 bases outside the gene matches. The CDR3 length is 18 residues. CDR3 sequence reads: CASSLGGLAGGSYNEQFF. Written as DNA, the CDR3 is TGCGCCAGCAGCTTGGGCGGACTAGCGGGAGGCTCCTACAATGAGCAGTTCTTC.

This clone was observed a few times. The chain joins TRBV7-9 to TRBJ2-1, with TRBD1 identical over 8 bases. J lost 5 bases, V lost 4 bases, and 4 bases had no gene match. CDR1 is SEHNR, CDR2 FQNEAQ, per germline (reference sequence). The CDR3 is made up of 14 amino acids. The CDR3 sequence: CASSSDRDHNEQFF. CDR3 DNA sequence: TGTGCCAGCAGCTCGGACAGGGATCACAATGAGCAGTTCTTC.

The chain carries TRBV28 and TRBJ2-7; maybe TRBD2 (6 bases). This CDR3 is 15 amino acids long. The V gene's germline CDR1 is MDHEN and CDR2 SYDVKM. V shed 6 bases and J shed 3 bases, with 18 bases lying between them. In nucleotides, the CDR3 is TGTGCCAGCAGCACCGCGGGACGGCTAGACTACGAGCAGTACTTC. This translates into CASSTAGRLDYEQYF.

The J gene is TRBJ2-1, the V gene TRBV2; TRBD2 matches 15 bases. This CDR3 has 16 amino acids. J gave up 8 bases and V 7 bases, and 9 bases lay outside the gene matches. Germline V CDR1 and CDR2: SNHLY, FYNNEI. The CDR3 DNA sequence: TGTGCCAGCAACCCTATGGGACTAGCGGGGGGTTATGAGCAGTTCTTC. Translation: CASNPMGLAGGYEQFF.

The chain is built from TRBV27 and TRBJ2-3; 7 bases are shared with TRBD2. Germline V lookup: CDR1 MNHEY, CDR2 SMNVEV (reference sequence). V shed 6 bases, J shed 6 bases, and the junction held 21 bases outside the gene matches. The CDR3 totals 18 residues. The CDR3 DNA follows: TGTGCCAGCAGGGGGCGGCCGGGAGGAAGCGGTTCTCAGGATACGCAGTATTTT. Amino acid sequence: CASRGRPGGSGSQDTQYF.

The rearrangement uses TRBV5-1 and TRBJ2-1, with 10 bases aligning to TRBD1. The CDR3 runs 14 residues. V was pared by 4 bases and J by 8 bases, with 6 bases of the junction left unmatched. Germline CDR1 is SGHRS and CDR2 is YFSETQ. This CDR3 reads CASSPGQGIDEQFF. CDR3 DNA sequence: TGCGCCAGCAGCCCGGGACAGGGGATTGATGAGCAGTTCTTC.

The chain couples TRBV5-1 to TRBJ2-7; a possible D gene is TRBD2 (5 bases). Trimming shortened V by 0 bases and J by 4 bases, and 17 bases separated the two germline ends. Germline V gives CDR1 SGHRS, CDR2 YFSETQ. The CDR3 is 16 amino acids. The CDR3 bases are TGCGCCAGCAGCTTGGTCAGCGGAGAACCCCCTTACGAGCAGTACTTC. This gives the protein CASSLVSGEPPYEQYF.

The V call is TRBV6-1, the J call TRBJ1-5, with TRBD1 matching 9 bases. Looked up from germline, CDR1 is MNHNS and CDR2 is SASEGT. The CDR3 totals 16 residues. The ends lost 1 base at V and 3 bases at J; junction bases unmatched: 4. In nucleotides, the CDR3 is TGTGCCAGCAGTGAAGATACAGGGGGCCACAATCAGCCCCAGCATTTT. This codes for CASSEDTGGHNQPQHF.

V gene TRBV5-5 combines with J gene TRBJ2-3, with D perhaps matching TRBD2 (6 bases). V lost 4 bases and J lost 2, with 17 bases in between. CDR1 and CDR2 from the germline V gene are SGHKS and YYEKEE (reference sequence). CDR3 size: 16 residues. CDR3 DNA sequence: TGTGCCAGCAGCAAGGAGGGGAGATCCTCCACAGATACGCAGTATTTT. Amino acid sequence: CASSKEGRSSTDTQYF.